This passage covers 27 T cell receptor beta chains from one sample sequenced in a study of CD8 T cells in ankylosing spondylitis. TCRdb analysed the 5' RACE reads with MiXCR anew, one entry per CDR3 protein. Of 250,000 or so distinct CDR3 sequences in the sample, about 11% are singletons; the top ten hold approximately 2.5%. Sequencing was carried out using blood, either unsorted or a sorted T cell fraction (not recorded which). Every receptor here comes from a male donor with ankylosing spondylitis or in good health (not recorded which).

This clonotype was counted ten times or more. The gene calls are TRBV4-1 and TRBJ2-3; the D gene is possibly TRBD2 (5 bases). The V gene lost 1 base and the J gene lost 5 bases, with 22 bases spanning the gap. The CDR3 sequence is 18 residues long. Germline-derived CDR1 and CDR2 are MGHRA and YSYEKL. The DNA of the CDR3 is TGCGCCAGCAGCCAAGGGCGTAATATCCGGGGAAAGGGAGATACGCAGTATTTT. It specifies CASSQGRNIRGKGDTQYF.

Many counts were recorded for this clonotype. The CDR3 coding sequence is TGTGCCAGCAGTTACGGGACTGTGATTATGGATGAGCAGTTCTTC. It yields the protein CASSYGTVIMDEQFF. This rearrangement joins TRBV6-5 to TRBJ2-1, with TRBD2 as a possible D gene (6 bases). Between the trimmed V and J ends, which lost 2 bases and 8 bases, there was a span of 16 bases. The CDR3 covers 15 residues. Per germline, CDR1 MNHEY and CDR2 SVGAGI.

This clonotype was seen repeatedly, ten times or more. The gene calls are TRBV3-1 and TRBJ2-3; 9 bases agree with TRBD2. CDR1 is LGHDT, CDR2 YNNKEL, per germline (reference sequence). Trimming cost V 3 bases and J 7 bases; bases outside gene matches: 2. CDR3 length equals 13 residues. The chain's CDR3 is CASSHSGGHTQYF. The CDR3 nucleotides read TGTGCCAGCAGCCATAGCGGGGGCCATACGCAGTATTTT.

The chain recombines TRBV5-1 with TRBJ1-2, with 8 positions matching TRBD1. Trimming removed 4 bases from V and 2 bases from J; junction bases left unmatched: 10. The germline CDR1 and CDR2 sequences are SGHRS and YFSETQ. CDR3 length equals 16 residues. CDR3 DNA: TGCGCCAGCAGCGGGCAGACAGGGGATGCCAACTATGGCTACACCTTC. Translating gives CASSGQTGDANYGYTF.

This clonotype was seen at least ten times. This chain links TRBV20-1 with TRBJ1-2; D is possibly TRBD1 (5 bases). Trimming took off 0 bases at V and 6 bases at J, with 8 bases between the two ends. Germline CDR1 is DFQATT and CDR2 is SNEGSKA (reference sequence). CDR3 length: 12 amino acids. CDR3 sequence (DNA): TGCAGTGCTAGAGATCCGACAGATGGCTACACCTTC. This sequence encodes CSARDPTDGYTF.

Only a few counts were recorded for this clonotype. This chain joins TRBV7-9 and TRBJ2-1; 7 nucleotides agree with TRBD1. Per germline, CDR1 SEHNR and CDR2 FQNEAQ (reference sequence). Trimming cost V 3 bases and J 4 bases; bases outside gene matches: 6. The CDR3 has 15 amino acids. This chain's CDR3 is CASSLTGNAYNEQFF. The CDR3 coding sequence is TGTGCCAGCAGCTTGACAGGGAACGCATACAATGAGCAGTTCTTC.

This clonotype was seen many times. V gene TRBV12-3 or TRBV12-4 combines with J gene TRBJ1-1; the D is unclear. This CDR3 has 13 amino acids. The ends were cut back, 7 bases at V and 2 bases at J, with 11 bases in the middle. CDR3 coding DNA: TGTGCCAGCACTGCCCGGGATAACACTGAAGCTTTCTTT. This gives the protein CASTARDNTEAFF.

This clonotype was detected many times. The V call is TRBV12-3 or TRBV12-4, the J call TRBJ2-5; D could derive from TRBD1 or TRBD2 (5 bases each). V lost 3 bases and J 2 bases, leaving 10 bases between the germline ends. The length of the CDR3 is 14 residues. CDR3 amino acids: CASSLGGGQETQYF. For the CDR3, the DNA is TGTGCCAGCAGTTTGGGTGGGGGTCAAGAGACCCAGTACTTC.

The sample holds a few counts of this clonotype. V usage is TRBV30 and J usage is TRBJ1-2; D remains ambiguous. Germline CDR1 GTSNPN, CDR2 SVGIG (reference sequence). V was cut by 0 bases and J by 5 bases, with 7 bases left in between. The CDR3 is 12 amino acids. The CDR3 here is CAWSVRQYGYTF. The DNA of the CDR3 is TGTGCCTGGAGTGTACGGCAGTATGGCTACACCTTC.

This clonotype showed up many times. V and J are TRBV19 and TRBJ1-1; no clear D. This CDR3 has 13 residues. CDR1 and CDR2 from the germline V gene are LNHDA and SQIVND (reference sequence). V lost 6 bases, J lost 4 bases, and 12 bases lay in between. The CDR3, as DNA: TGTGCCAGTAGACCTACGGGTCCCACTGAAGCTTTCTTT. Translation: CASRPTGPTEAFF.

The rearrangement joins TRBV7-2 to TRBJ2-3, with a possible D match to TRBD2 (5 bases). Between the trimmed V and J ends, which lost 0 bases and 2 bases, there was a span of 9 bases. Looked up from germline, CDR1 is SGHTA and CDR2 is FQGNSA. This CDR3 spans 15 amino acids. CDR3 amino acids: CASSLAGSDTDTQYF. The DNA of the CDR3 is TGTGCCAGCAGCTTAGCGGGGAGCGACACAGATACGCAGTATTTT.

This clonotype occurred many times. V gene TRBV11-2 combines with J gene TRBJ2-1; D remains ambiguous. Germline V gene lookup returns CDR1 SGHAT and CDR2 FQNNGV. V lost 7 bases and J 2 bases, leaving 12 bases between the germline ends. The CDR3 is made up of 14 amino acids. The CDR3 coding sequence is TGTGCCAGCACCCCAGAGCGCACCTACAATGAGCAGTTCTTC. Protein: CASTPERTYNEQFF.

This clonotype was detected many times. The CDR3 bases are TGCGCCAGCAGCGTGAACACCGGGGAGCTGTTTTTT. Translating it yields CASSVNTGELFF. The chain couples TRBV5-1 to TRBJ2-2; D is undetermined. In germline, CDR1 is SGHRS, CDR2 YFSETQ. This CDR3 region has 12 residues. V dropped 4 bases and J dropped 1 base, with 2 bases sitting between them.

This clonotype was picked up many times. CDR3 DNA sequence: TGTGCCAGCAGCTTAGGCTTTGGAAACGAGCAGTACTTC. It translates to CASSLGFGNEQYF. This sequence joins TRBV7-9 and TRBJ2-7; D unclear. V was pared by 1 base and J by 5 bases, with 9 bases between. This CDR3 region has 13 residues. The germline V gene has CDR1 SEHNR and CDR2 FQNEAQ (reference sequence).

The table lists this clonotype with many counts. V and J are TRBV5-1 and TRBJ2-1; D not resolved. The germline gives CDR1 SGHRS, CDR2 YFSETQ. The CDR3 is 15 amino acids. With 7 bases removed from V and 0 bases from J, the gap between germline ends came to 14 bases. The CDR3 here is CASQPEVSSYNEQFF. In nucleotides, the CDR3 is TGCGCCAGCCAGCCCGAGGTGAGCTCCTACAATGAGCAGTTCTTC.

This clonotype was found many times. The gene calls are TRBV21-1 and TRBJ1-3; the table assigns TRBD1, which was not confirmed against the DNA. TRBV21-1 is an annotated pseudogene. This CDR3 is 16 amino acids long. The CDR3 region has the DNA TGTGCCAGCATTCCTCCGGGACAGGATTTACGAAACACCATATATTTT. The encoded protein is CASIPPGQDLRNTIYF.

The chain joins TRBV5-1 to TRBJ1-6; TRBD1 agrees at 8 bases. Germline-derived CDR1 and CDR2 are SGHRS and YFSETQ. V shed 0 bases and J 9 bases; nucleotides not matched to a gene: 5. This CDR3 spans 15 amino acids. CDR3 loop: CASSLGTGSRSPLHF. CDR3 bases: TGCGCCAGCAGCTTGGGGACAGGGAGTCGTTCACCCCTCCACTTT.

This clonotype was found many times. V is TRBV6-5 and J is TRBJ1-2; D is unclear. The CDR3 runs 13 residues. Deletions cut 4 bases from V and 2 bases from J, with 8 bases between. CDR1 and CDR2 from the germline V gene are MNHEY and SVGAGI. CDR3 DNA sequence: TGTGCCAGCAGTTCCGGACGGAACTATGGCTACACCTTC. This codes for CASSSGRNYGYTF.

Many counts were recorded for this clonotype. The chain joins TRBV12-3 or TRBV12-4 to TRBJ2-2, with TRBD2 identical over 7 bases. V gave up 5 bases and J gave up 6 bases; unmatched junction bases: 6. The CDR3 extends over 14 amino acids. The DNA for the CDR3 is TGTGCCAGCAGTCCCAGCGGGATCGCCGGGGAGCTGTTTTTT. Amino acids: CASSPSGIAGELFF.

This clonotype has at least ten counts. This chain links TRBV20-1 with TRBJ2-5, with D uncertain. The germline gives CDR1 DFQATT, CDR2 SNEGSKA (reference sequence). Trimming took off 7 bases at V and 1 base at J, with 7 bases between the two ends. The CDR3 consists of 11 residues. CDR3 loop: CSGTFQETQYF. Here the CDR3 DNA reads TGCAGTGGTACCTTCCAAGAGACCCAGTACTTC.

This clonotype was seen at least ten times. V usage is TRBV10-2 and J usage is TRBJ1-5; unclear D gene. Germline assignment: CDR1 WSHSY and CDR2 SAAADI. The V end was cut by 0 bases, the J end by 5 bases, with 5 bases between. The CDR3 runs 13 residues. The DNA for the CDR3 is TGCGCCAGCAGTGAGTCCTCATATCAGCCCCAGCATTTT. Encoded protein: CASSESSYQPQHF.

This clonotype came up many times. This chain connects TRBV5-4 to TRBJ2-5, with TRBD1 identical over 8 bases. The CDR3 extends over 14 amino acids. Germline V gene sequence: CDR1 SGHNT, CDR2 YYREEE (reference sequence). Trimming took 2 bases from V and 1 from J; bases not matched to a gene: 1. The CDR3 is CASSLTGGQETQYF. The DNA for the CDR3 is TGTGCCAGCAGCTTAACAGGGGGCCAAGAGACCCAGTACTTC.

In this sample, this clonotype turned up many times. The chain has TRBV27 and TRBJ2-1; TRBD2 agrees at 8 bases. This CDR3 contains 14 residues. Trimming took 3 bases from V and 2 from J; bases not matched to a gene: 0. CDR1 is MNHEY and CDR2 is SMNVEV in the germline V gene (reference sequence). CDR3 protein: CASSFSGTYNEQFF. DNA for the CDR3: TGTGCCAGCAGTTTTAGCGGGACCTACAATGAGCAGTTCTTC.

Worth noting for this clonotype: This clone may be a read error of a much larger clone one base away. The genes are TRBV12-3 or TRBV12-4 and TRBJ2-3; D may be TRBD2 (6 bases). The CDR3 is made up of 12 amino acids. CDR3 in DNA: TGTGTCAGCAGGACCCAGGGAGGCACGCAGTATTTT. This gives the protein CVSRTQGGTQYF.

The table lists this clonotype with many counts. CDR3 bases: TGCAGTGCTGCGGGACTAGGCCCCGATGAGCAGTTCTTC. Translating gives CSAAGLGPDEQFF. This chain uses TRBV20-1 with TRBJ2-1, with TRBD2 matching over 8 bases. This CDR3 contains 13 residues. In germline, CDR1 is DFQATT, CDR2 SNEGSKA (reference sequence). The V and J ends lost 5 bases and 8 bases, in that order; junction bases with no gene match: 8.

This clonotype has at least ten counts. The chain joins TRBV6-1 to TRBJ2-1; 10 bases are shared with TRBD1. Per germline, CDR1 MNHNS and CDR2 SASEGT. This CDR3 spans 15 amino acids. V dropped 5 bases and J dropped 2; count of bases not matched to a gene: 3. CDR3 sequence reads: CASSLGTGAYNEQFF. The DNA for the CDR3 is TGTGCCAGCAGTCTCGGGACAGGGGCCTACAATGAGCAGTTCTTC.

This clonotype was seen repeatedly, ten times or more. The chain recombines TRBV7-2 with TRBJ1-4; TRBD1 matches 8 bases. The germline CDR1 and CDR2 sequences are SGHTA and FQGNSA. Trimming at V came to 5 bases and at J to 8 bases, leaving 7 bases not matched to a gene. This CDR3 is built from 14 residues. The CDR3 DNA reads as TGTGCCAGCAGCCCGGACAGGGCCGGAGAAAAACTGTTTTTT. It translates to CASSPDRAGEKLFF. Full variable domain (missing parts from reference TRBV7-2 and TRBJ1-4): GAGVSQSPSNKVTEKGKDVELRCDPISGHTALYWYRQSLGQGLEFLIYFQGNSAPDKSGLPSDRFSAERTGGSVSTLTIQRTQQEDSAVYLCASSPDRAGEKLFFGSGTQLSVL.